The rows below give T cell receptor beta chains drawn from one sample of a study of cytomegalovirus exposure and HLA in healthy donors. Produced via immunoSEQ multiplex PCR; TCRdb's table is partial and in-frame only. The sample consists of around 300,000 clones, roughly 90% of them appearing once. Sequencing was carried out using PBMCs. These TCRs come from a woman between 18 and 29 years old in good health and CMV-seronegative. Both conserved end residues are part of each CDR3. D genes are given only for firm matches. Rows may omit the clone size; those that give it use once, few, many or a size class.

d_gene | j_gene | v_gene | abundance | CDR3nt | CDR3aa
TRBD1 | TRBJ1-5 | TRBV27 | . | TGTGCCAGCAGTTTATCAGGGGGCGAAAGGGACAATCAGCCCCAGCATTTT | CASSLSGGERDNQPQHF
. | TRBJ2-7 | TRBV7-8 | . | TGTGCCAGCAGCCAGGACACTCCGAGCTCCTACGAGCAGTACTTC | CASSQDTPSSYEQYF
TRBD1 | TRBJ2-1 | TRBV7-3 | . | TGTGCCAGCAGCTCCGGGACAGGGCTCGATGAGCAGTTCTTC | CASSSGTGLDEQFF
TRBD1 | TRBJ2-7 | TRBV2 | . | TGTGCCAGCCAACCGGGACAGGCCCTGTTCAGCTTC | CASQPGQALFSF
. | TRBJ1-4 | TRBV30 | . | TGTGCCTGGAGCCCAGGTGCGAATAATGAAAAACTGTTTTTT | CAWSPGANNEKLFF
. | TRBJ1-4 | TRBV2 | . | TGTGCCAGCAGTGACGGATTGGGGGCTAAAGATGAAAAACTGTTTTTT | CASSDGLGAKDEKLFF
. | TRBJ2-7 | TRBV7-9 | . | TGTGCCAGCAGCTCGGGTGTGTACGAGCAGTACTTC | CASSSGVYEQYF
TRBD2 | TRBJ2-5 | TRBV5-1 | . | TGCGCCAGCAGCTTAGGAGCGGGGGGGCTGGAGACCCAGTACTTC | CASSLGAGGLETQYF
. | TRBJ2-3 | TRBV10-3 | . | TGTGCCATCAGTGAACAGAGTATCTCTAATACGCAGTATTTT | CAISEQSISNTQYF
. | TRBJ2-5 | TRBV13 | . | TGTGCCAGCAGCTGGGGACACAAGCAAGAGACCCAGTACTTC | CASSWGHKQETQYF
. | TRBJ2-7 | TRBV6-1 | few | TGTGCCAGCAGTGAATTAGGAGCCCTCTACGAGCAGTACTTC | CASSELGALYEQYF
TRBD1 | TRBJ1-1 | TRBV28 | once | TGTGCCAGCAGCCCATACCGTGATAGACAGGGTAAAACTGAAGCTTTCTTT | CASSPYRDRQGKTEAFF
TRBD1 | TRBJ2-7 | TRBV4-1 | . | TGCGCCAGCAGCCAAGGTAGGACAGGGGCCTACGAGCAGTACTTC | CASSQGRTGAYEQYF
TRBD2 | TRBJ2-1 | TRBV6-6 | . | TGTGCCAGCAGTGACAGCGGGGGATTGTACAATGAGCAGTTCTTC | CASSDSGGLYNEQFF
TRBD1 | TRBJ1-6 | TRBV19 | once | TGTGCCAGTAGTACAGGACAGGGGGCTGGTTCACCCCTCCACTTT | CASSTGQGAGSPLHF
TRBD2 | TRBJ2-3 | TRBV9 | . | TGTGCCAGCCGAGCAGCGGGGGGTGATACGCAGTATTTT | CASRAAGGDTQYF
. | TRBJ1-1 | TRBV4-1 | . | TGCGCCAGCAGCCAAATGCTATGGGCAAAAGCTTTCTTT | CASSQMLWAKAFF
TRBD1 | TRBJ1-1 | TRBV5-4 | once | TGTGCCAGCAGCTTGGGGGACAGAAACACTGAAGCTTTCTTT | CASSLGDRNTEAFF
. | TRBJ2-2 | TRBV25-1 | . | TGTGCCAGCAGTAACAGGGTGGAGGCCGGGGAGCTGTTTTTT | CASSNRVEAGELFF
. | TRBJ1-2 | TRBV6-5 | . | TGTGCCAGTTCGGACAGCTATGGCTACACCTTC | CASSDSYGYTF
TRBD2 | TRBJ2-5 | TRBV5-4 | . | TGTGCCAGTCATGTAGCGGGGGCCCAAGAGACCCAGTACTTC | CASHVAGAQETQYF
. | TRBJ1-2 | TRBV7-2 | . | TGTGCCAGCAGCTTAGCGAGCTACTATGGCTACACCTTC | CASSLASYYGYTF
. | TRBJ1-1 | TRBV7-7 | . | TGTGCCAGCAGCTTAGAACACCCCATTAGCCTCCATTCTAGGAACACTGAAGCTTTCTTT | CASSLEHPISLHSRNTEAFF
. | TRBJ2-3 | TRBV15 | . | TGTGCCACCAGCAGACCCCAGGCGGACTCAAGCACAGATACGCAGTATTTT | CATSRPQADSSTDTQYF
TRBD1 | TRBJ2-5 | TRBV18 | . | TGTGCCAGCTCAACGACAGGGGGCGGAAAAACGACACGGGAGACCCAGTACTTC | CASSTTGGGKTTRETQYF
. | TRBJ1-3 | TRBV7-2 | . | TGTGCCAGCAGCTTAGAGTTGGGGGGGCTCGGTGGAAACACCATATATTTT | CASSLELGGLGGNTIYF
. | TRBJ2-7 | TRBV5-1 | . | TGTGCCAGCAGGCCCCGGGGGATGGCCTACGAGCAGTACTTC | CASRPRGMAYEQYF
. | TRBJ1-2 | TRBV4-1 | . | TGCGCCAGCAGCCAAGATCACGAGGGGGTTGGCTATGGCTACACCTTC | CASSQDHEGVGYGYTF
TRBD1 | TRBJ1-4 | TRBV2 | . | TGTGCCAGCAGTGAGTACCCGACAGGGAGTGTCCGAGATGAAAAACTGTTTTTT | CASSEYPTGSVRDEKLFF
TRBD2 | TRBJ2-3 | TRBV6-4 | . | TGTGCCAGCAGTGACCTAGCGGGGGGGCCAGATACGCAGTATTTT | CASSDLAGGPDTQYF
TRBD2 | TRBJ2-1 | TRBV7-9 | . | TGTGCCAGCAGCTCGCCGACTAGCGGGGGGGGAAAGAACTACAATGAGCAGTTCTTC | CASSSPTSGGGKNYNEQFF
TRBD2 | TRBJ2-7 | TRBV5-6 | . | TGTGCCAGCAGCTTTGGGACTAACGAGCAGTACTTC | CASSFGTNEQYF
. | TRBJ2-1 | TRBV6-4 | . | TGTGCCAGCAGTTCACAGGGTCCGGATGAGCAGTTCTTC | CASSSQGPDEQFF
TRBD2 | TRBJ2-5 | TRBV5-1 | . | TGCGCCAGCAGCCTCCCGGGAAGCGGGGCACAAGAGACCCAGTACTTC | CASSLPGSGAQETQYF
TRBD1 | TRBJ1-6 | TRBV29-1 | . | TGCAGCGTTAGTGCAGGGGGTAATTCACCCCTCCACTTT | CSVSAGGNSPLHF
. | TRBJ2-1 | TRBV6-1 | . | TGTGCCAGCAGTAGAATCGTTTCGGGTCTGTTCTTC | CASSRIVSGLFF
TRBD2 | TRBJ2-3 | TRBV12-5 | . | TGTGCTAGTGGTTCCCAAGCTCTAACTAGCGGGGGGGCAGGAGATACGCAGTATTTT | CASGSQALTSGGAGDTQYF
TRBD1 | TRBJ1-2 | TRBV5-6 | . | TGTGCCAGCAGCCAACCCGGGACAGGGATGTTTGGCTACACCTTC | CASSQPGTGMFGYTF
. | TRBJ1-1 | TRBV4-1 | . | TGCGCCAGCAGCCAAGAGCGGGGAGTGAAGGGGTTGAACACTGAAGCTTTCTTT | CASSQERGVKGLNTEAFF
. | TRBJ1-6 | TRBV9 | . | TGTGCCAGCAGCGTAGACGGGCAGGGGTATTCACCCCTCCACTTT | CASSVDGQGYSPLHF
TRBD2 | TRBJ2-1 | TRBV7-3 | . | TGTGCCAGCAGCTTCACGGGGGGGCGGCTTGAGCAGTTCTTC | CASSFTGGRLEQFF
. | TRBJ1-3 | TRBV4-1 | . | TGCGCCAGCAGCCAATTTCACAGTAACTCTGGAAACACCATATATTTT | CASSQFHSNSGNTIYF